The sequence of this T cell receptor (beta chain) was determined in a study of CD8 T cells in ankylosing spondylitis. Using its own MiXCR run on the 5' RACE reads, TCRdb lists one record per CDR3 protein. The repertoire consists of nearly 350,000 distinct CDR3 sequences, with roughly 14% occurring once and the leading ten covering 1.1%. The clonotype comes from a male donor with ankylosing spondylitis or in good health (not recorded which). Sequenced input: blood, either unsorted or a sorted T cell fraction (not recorded which).

CDR3 in amino acids: CAISGKQASYEQYF. For the CDR3, the DNA is TGTGCCATCAGCGGTAAACAGGCGTCCTACGAGCAGTACTTC. V gene TRBV10-3 combines with J gene TRBJ2-7; D may be TRBD1 (5 bases). This CDR3 has 14 residues. The ends were cut back, 6 bases at V and 1 base at J, with 13 bases in the middle. The germline gives CDR1 ENHRY, CDR2 SYGVKD.